The 22 T cell receptor beta chains reported below all come from one sample, sequenced in a study of blood T cell repertoires in COVID-19. Only in-frame clones appear in the TCRdb table, and some are missing; sequencing was by immunoSEQ multiplex PCR. The repertoire holds 320,000 or so clones, about 90% seen once, with over 4.5% in the top ten. The specimen sequenced was PBMCs or T cells enriched from blood (not recorded which). These receptor sequences come from a man aged 25 to 40 who had recovered from COVID-19.

V gene TRBV21-1 combines with J gene TRBJ1-2; the D call TRBD1 from the table was never checked on the DNA. TRBV21-1 is marked as a pseudogene. CDR3 length: 16 residues. CDR3 residues: CASSKGAASLNYGYTF. In nucleotides, the CDR3 is TGTGCCAGCAGCAAAGGGGCAGCAAGCCTTAACTATGGCTACACCTTC.

This clone showed up just a few times. The chain uses TRBV6-5 and TRBJ2-7, with D maybe TRBD1 (5 bases). V was clipped by 6 bases and J by 0 bases, with 9 bases between them. This CDR3 region has 13 residues. Germline CDR1 is MNHEY and CDR2 is SVGAGI. CDR3 nucleotides: TGTGCCAGCAGCGACAGAAACTCCTACGAGCAGTACTTC. It codes for CASSDRNSYEQYF.

The chain is built from TRBV6-5 and TRBJ2-5; a weak D match, TRBD1 (6 bases). The V end lost 2 bases, the J end lost 1 base, and 11 bases lay between the germline ends. Looked up from germline, CDR1 is MNHEY and CDR2 is SVGAGI. CDR3 size: 15 residues. CDR3 nucleotides: TGTGCCAGCAGTTACGGGCAGGGGCTCCAAGAGACCCAGTACTTC. Translated: CASSYGQGLQETQYF.

The rearrangement joins TRBV28 to TRBJ2-6; 7 nucleotides line up with TRBD1. Looked up from germline, CDR1 is MDHEN and CDR2 is SYDVKM. V dropped 6 bases and J dropped 1; count of bases not matched to a gene: 15. This CDR3 spans 19 amino acids. Written as DNA, the CDR3 is TGTGCCAGCAGCCGAGGACAGGCGCAGATGAGTTCTGGGGCCAACGTCCTGACTTTC. Translating it yields CASSRGQAQMSSGANVLTF.

This chain connects TRBV11-2 to TRBJ1-4; 9 bases line up with TRBD1. The CDR3 consists of 15 residues. J lost 5 bases, V lost 5 bases, and 6 bases had no gene match. Per the germline V gene, CDR1 is SGHAT and CDR2 is FQNNGV. The CDR3 sequence is CASSILQGANEKLFF. The CDR3 DNA reads as TGTGCCAGCAGCATCCTACAGGGGGCGAATGAAAAACTGTTTTTT.

The chain employs TRBV6-2 or TRBV6-3 and TRBJ1-3; D remains ambiguous. Germline V CDR1 and CDR2: MNHEY, SVGEGT. The V end was cut by 5 bases, the J end by 7 bases, with 21 bases between. CDR3 length: 16 amino acids. The CDR3 sequence is CASSPHAGLTGNTIYF. CDR3 nucleotides: TGTGCCAGCAGTCCCCACGCGGGCCTCACCGGCAACACCATATATTTT.

This clone was detected only once. Written as DNA, the CDR3 is TGTGCCTGGAGTGTGGGGACACCTAATTCACCCCTCCACTTT. This translates into CAWSVGTPNSPLHF. The chain joins TRBV30 to TRBJ1-6, with TRBD1 as a possible D gene (6 bases). Per germline, CDR1 GTSNPN and CDR2 SVGIG (reference sequence). The V gene lost 0 bases and the J gene lost 6 bases, with 9 bases spanning the gap. The CDR3 is 14 amino acids.

The chain joins TRBV28 to TRBJ1-2, with TRBD1 as a possible D gene (6 bases). The CDR3 covers 13 residues. Germline-derived CDR1 and CDR2 are MDHEN and SYDVKM. With 3 bases removed from V and 8 bases from J, the gap between germline ends came to 13 bases. The CDR3 spells CASSFGGLRGYTF. In nucleotides, the CDR3 is TGTGCCAGCAGTTTCGGGGGGCTTAGGGGCTACACCTTC.

The CDR3 bases are TGTGCCAGCAGCGTAGGACTAGCGAAATACCAAGAGACCCAGTACTTC. It encodes CASSVGLAKYQETQYF. This chain uses TRBV9 with TRBJ2-5; TRBD2 matches 8 bases. In germline, CDR1 is SGDLS, CDR2 YYNGEE. V trimming: 0 bases; J trimming: 0 bases; junction bases outside the gene matches: 4. The CDR3 loop spans 16 amino acids. Filled out from reference TRBV9 and TRBJ2-5, the complete variable domain reads DSGVTQTPKHLITATGQRVTLRCSPRSGDLSVYWYQQSLDQGLQFLIQYYNGEERAKGNILERFSAQQFPDLHSELNLSSLELGDSALYFCASSVGLAKYQETQYFGPGTRLLVL.

This clone was detected once. An end of the junction differs from the germline gene, which may be a read error. The J gene is TRBJ1-2, the V gene TRBV12-3 or TRBV12-4; tentatively, D is TRBD1 (5 bases). The CDR3 consists of 10 residues. In DNA, the CDR3 is TGTGCCAGCAGCCTAACGGACACATCGTTC. The encoded protein is CASSLTDTSF.

This clone came up once. This chain uses TRBV10-3 with TRBJ2-1; the D is unclear. Trimming took 9 bases from V and 6 from J, leaving 18 bases between them. CDR1 ENHRY and CDR2 SYGVKD come from the germline V gene. The CDR3 covers 14 residues. The CDR3 protein is CAIRRGDQSNEQFF. The CDR3 region has the DNA TGTGCCATTCGTCGCGGAGACCAAAGCAATGAGCAGTTCTTC.

CDR3 bases: TGCGCCAGCAGCTGGACAGGGGGCGCGGGAGGAAACACCATATATTTT. It encodes CASSWTGGAGGNTIYF. The V and J genes are TRBV5-1 and TRBJ1-3, with TRBD1 identical over 11 bases. Germline V gives CDR1 SGHRS, CDR2 YFSETQ. V lost 3 bases and J lost 4; bases outside the gene matches: 6. This CDR3 contains 16 residues.

This clone was detected only a few times. This chain connects TRBV5-4 to TRBJ1-6; 10 bases align to TRBD1. J gave up 12 bases and V 4 bases, and 4 bases lay outside the gene matches. Germline CDR1 is SGHNT and CDR2 is YYREEE (reference sequence). CDR3 length equals 13 residues. The CDR3 DNA is TGTGCCAGCAGCCTCCGGGACAGGGGACCCCTCCACTTT. As protein: CASSLRDRGPLHF.

The V gene is TRBV5-6, the J gene TRBJ1-5, with 7 positions matching TRBD1. This CDR3 has 15 amino acids. V lost 0 bases, J lost 5 bases, and 5 bases stayed unmatched. CDR1 SGHDT and CDR2 YYEEEE come from the germline V gene. CDR3 bases: TGTGCCAGCAGCTTGGGAGGGACAGACCATCAGCCCCAGCATTTT. This translates into CASSLGGTDHQPQHF.

CDR3 in amino acids: CASSIGTPGSGELFF. CDR3 DNA sequence: TGTGCCAGCAGCATAGGGACACCGGGCAGCGGGGAGCTGTTTTTT. The gene calls are TRBV9 and TRBJ2-2; tentatively, D is TRBD1 (6 bases). Trimming cost V 4 bases and J 7 bases, with 17 bases left between them. Germline CDR1 reads SGDLS; CDR2 reads YYNGEE. The CDR3 loop spans 15 amino acids.

The chain uses TRBV30 and TRBJ1-2, with TRBD1 matching over 8 bases. The CDR3 is 12 amino acids. Germline V gene lookup returns CDR1 GTSNPN and CDR2 SVGIG (reference sequence). Trimming removed 8 bases from V and 3 bases from J; junction bases left unmatched: 5. The chain's CDR3 is CAGQGAHYGYTF. CDR3 bases: TGTGCCGGTCAGGGGGCTCACTATGGCTACACCTTC.

This chain uses TRBV10-3 with TRBJ1-1, with TRBD1 matching over 7 bases. The ends lost 6 bases at V and 4 bases at J; junction bases unmatched: 11. CDR1 and CDR2 from the germline V gene are ENHRY and SYGVKD. The CDR3 covers 15 residues. This CDR3 is CAIRAANRGGTEAFF. CDR3 bases: TGTGCCATCAGGGCCGCAAACAGGGGAGGCACTGAAGCTTTCTTT.

This chain joins TRBV10-3 and TRBJ2-5; D is possibly TRBD2 (6 bases). This CDR3 spans 13 amino acids. Germline V CDR1 and CDR2: ENHRY, SYGVKD. The germline V and J ends were trimmed by 10 bases and 1 base, with 13 bases remaining between them. As DNA, the CDR3 is TGTGCCACGACCGCGGGACTCCAAGAGACCCAGTACTTC. Its translation is CATTAGLQETQYF.

V gene TRBV28 combines with J gene TRBJ2-2, with 12 bases identical to TRBD2. The V gene's germline CDR1 is MDHEN and CDR2 SYDVKM. Trimming removed 3 bases from V and 0 bases from J; junction bases left unmatched: 2. The CDR3 is 17 residues long. CDR3 in DNA: TGTGCCAGCAGTTTGACTAGCGGGGGCCCGAACACCGGGGAGCTGTTTTTT. Translation gives CASSLTSGGPNTGELFF.

This rearrangement joins TRBV7-2 to TRBJ1-2; D is unclear. V dropped 5 bases and J dropped 4 bases, with 14 bases sitting between them. CDR1 is SGHTA, CDR2 FQGNSA, per germline. CDR3 length equals 14 residues. CDR3 DNA sequence: TGTGCCAGCAGCGAAAGGGTAGCGGGCTATGGCTACACCTTC. It encodes CASSERVAGYGYTF.

This sequence joins TRBV12-3 or TRBV12-4 and TRBJ2-3; 9 positions match TRBD2. The CDR3 length is 13 residues. Unmatched junction bases numbered 5, after V lost 8 bases and J lost 5 bases. CDR3 sequence reads: CASGSGGRDTQYF. The CDR3 DNA follows: TGTGCCAGCGGAAGCGGGGGGAGAGATACGCAGTATTTT.

The chain joins TRBV3-1 (or the pseudogene TRBV3-2) to TRBJ1-4; 9 bases are shared with TRBD1. This CDR3 spans 15 amino acids. Germline V gene lookup returns CDR1 LGHDT and CDR2 YNNKEL (reference sequence). The V gene end was trimmed by 5 bases and the J gene end by 6 bases; junction bases not matched to a gene: 7. CDR3 nucleotide sequence: TGTGCCAGCAGCGCCTCACAGGGGGCGGATGAAAAACTGTTTTTT. Protein: CASSASQGADEKLFF.